A selection of T cell receptor beta chains follows, all from one sample in a study of blood T cell repertoires in COVID-19. TCRdb keeps only in-frame clones here, not all; method: immunoSEQ multiplex PCR. The sample has approximately 190,000 clones, roughly nine tenths seen once. The sequenced sample was peripheral blood. Receptor source: a man between 70 and 80 years old with active or convalescent COVID-19. The CDR3 runs from the conserved cysteine through the conserved F or W. Fields, in order: J gene, V gene, clone size, D gene, CDR3 DNA, CDR3 protein. The D gene is left open where the match is weak. Part of the rows lack a size; the others show once, few, many or a class for expanded clones.

J: TRBJ2-1
V: TRBV10-2
size: few
D: -
DNA: TGCGCCAGCAGTGAGTCGTTACGGTCCTACAATGAGCAGTTCTTC
CDR3: CASSESLRSYNEQFF

J: TRBJ1-2
V: TRBV5-1
size: -
D: -
DNA: TGCGCCAGCAGCTTGGGGCCTCTCAACTATGGCTACACCTTC
CDR3: CASSLGPLNYGYTF

J: TRBJ1-1
V: TRBV19
size: once
D: -
DNA: TGTGCCAGTAGTCATCGGGACACTGAAGCTTTCTTT
CDR3: CASSHRDTEAFF

J: TRBJ2-5
V: TRBV18
size: -
D: -
DNA: TGTGCCAGCTCCCTCACAACAGGGTCGGGCCAAGAGACCCAGTACTTC
CDR3: CASSLTTGSGQETQYF

J: TRBJ2-5
V: TRBV18
size: once
D: -
DNA: TGTGCCAGCTCACCACCGATGGGCCAGGAAAAAGGGACCCAGTACTTC
CDR3: CASSPPMGQEKGTQYF

J: TRBJ2-7
V: TRBV15
size: -
D: -
DNA: TGTGCCACCAGCAGCTCCCCCTGGAGCGAGCAGTACTTC
CDR3: CATSSSPWSEQYF

J: TRBJ1-2
V: TRBV11-2
size: -
D: TRBD1
DNA: TGTGCCAGCAGCGAACAGGGGAAAGGCTACACCTTC
CDR3: CASSEQGKGYTF

J: TRBJ2-3
V: TRBV30
size: -
D: -
DNA: TGTGCCTGGAAAAGCACAGGGAGAGATACGCAGTATTTT
CDR3: CAWKSTGRDTQYF

J: TRBJ1-6
V: TRBV5-5
size: -
D: -
DNA: TGTGCCAGCAGCCGGGAAGCCAGGACCAATTCACCCCTCCACTTT
CDR3: CASSREARTNSPLHF

J: TRBJ1-2
V: TRBV24-1
size: -
D: TRBD1
DNA: TGTGCCACCAGTGATGCGGCCGGGACAGGGGAGGGCTACACCTTC
CDR3: CATSDAAGTGEGYTF

J: TRBJ2-7
V: TRBV7-8
size: -
D: TRBD2
DNA: TGTGCCAGCAGCTTGCTCGGCGGGGGAGGGTACGAGCAGTACTTC
CDR3: CASSLLGGGGYEQYF

J: TRBJ2-2
V: TRBV12-3/TRBV12-4
size: few
D: -
DNA: TGTGCCAGCAAACAGGGGAACACCGGGGAGCTGTTTTTT
CDR3: CASKQGNTGELFF

J: TRBJ1-4
V: TRBV6-5
size: -
D: -
DNA: TGTGCCAGCAGTTTCTGGGGCCTGGGCGAAAAACTGTTTTTT
CDR3: CASSFWGLGEKLFF

J: TRBJ2-7
V: TRBV20-1
size: -
D: TRBD1
DNA: TGCAGTGCTAGTTACCCCGGACAGGGCACCTACGAGCAGTACTTC
CDR3: CSASYPGQGTYEQYF

J: TRBJ2-3
V: TRBV28
size: -
D: TRBD1
DNA: TGTGCCAGCAGTACCAGGGACAGGGGGTTCGGCACAGATACGCAGTATTTT
CDR3: CASSTRDRGFGTDTQYF

J: TRBJ2-7
V: TRBV10-3
size: -
D: TRBD2
DNA: TGTGCCATCAGTCAATCCGCTAGCGGCTACGAGCAGTACTTC
CDR3: CAISQSASGYEQYF

J: TRBJ1-1
V: TRBV7-2
size: once
D: -
DNA: TGTGCCAGCAGCTTCTGGGGGGGCAGGGTTTTCTCCTTT
CDR3: CASSFWGGRVFSF

J: TRBJ1-1
V: TRBV7-9
size: -
D: TRBD1
DNA: TGTGCCAGCAGCTTCTTCTTGGACAGGCAGAACACTGAAGCTTTCTTT
CDR3: CASSFFLDRQNTEAFF

J: TRBJ2-3
V: TRBV6-2/TRBV6-3
size: -
D: TRBD2
DNA: TGTGCCAGCAGTTACTTGGCTAGCGGGACCCCTAGCACAGATACGCAGTATTTT
CDR3: CASSYLASGTPSTDTQYF

J: TRBJ2-7
V: TRBV21-1
size: -
D: -
DNA: TGTGCCAGCAGCAAAAAGTGGTCAGGCCTCACCTACGAGCAGTACTTC
CDR3: CASSKKWSGLTYEQYF

J: TRBJ2-3
V: TRBV9
size: many
D: TRBD1
DNA: TGTGCCAGCGCGGACAGGGGGGCAGATACGCAGTATTTT
CDR3: CASADRGADTQYF

J: TRBJ2-7
V: TRBV20-1
size: -
D: -
DNA: TGCAGTGCTAGCGGGTCTCACGAGCAGTACTTC
CDR3: CSASGSHEQYF

J: TRBJ1-4
V: TRBV3-1/TRBV3-2
size: once
D: -
DNA: TGCCTCCCGGCAACTAATGAAAAACTGTTTTTT
CDR3: CLPATNEKLFF

J: TRBJ1-1
V: TRBV6-1
size: -
D: TRBD1
DNA: TGTGCCAGCAGTGAAGGGGACAGGGGAGGGAACACTGAAGCTTTCTTT
CDR3: CASSEGDRGGNTEAFF

J: TRBJ2-1
V: TRBV5-1
size: -
D: -
DNA: TGCGCCAGCAGCAAAGGACAGGGGGTAGCGGGAGACGTTTCCTACAATGAGCAGTTCTTC
CDR3: CASSKGQGVAGDVSYNEQFF

J: TRBJ1-5
V: TRBV6-5
size: once
D: -
DNA: TGTGCCAGCAGCCCAGTCAGGGGCCGGCAGCCCCAGCATTTT
CDR3: CASSPVRGRQPQHF

J: TRBJ2-1
V: TRBV7-6
size: -
D: TRBD1
DNA: TGTGCCAGCAGCCGACAGGGGAACGAGCAGTTCTTC
CDR3: CASSRQGNEQFF

J: TRBJ1-1
V: TRBV19
size: -
D: TRBD1
DNA: TGTGCCAGTAGTCCCCAACCCGGACAGGGAGATATGAACACTGAAGCTTTCTTT
CDR3: CASSPQPGQGDMNTEAFF

J: TRBJ2-5
V: TRBV6-2/TRBV6-3
size: once
D: TRBD2
DNA: TGTGCCAGCAGTAGCGGGATAGTAAGGGTCCAAGAGACCCAGTACTTC
CDR3: CASSSGIVRVQETQYF

J: TRBJ2-5
V: TRBV9
size: -
D: -
DNA: TGTGCCAGCAGCCCCGAAGGCGGGATTCAGTACTTC
CDR3: CASSPEGGIQYF

J: TRBJ2-7
V: TRBV11-2
size: -
D: -
DNA: TGTGCCAGCAGCCTCTCCGTAGCACCCTACGAGCAGTACTTC
CDR3: CASSLSVAPYEQYF

J: TRBJ1-3
V: TRBV4-3
size: medium-sized
D: -
DNA: TGCGCCAGCAGCCAAGACGGTTTCTCTGGAAACACCATATATTTT
CDR3: CASSQDGFSGNTIYF

J: TRBJ1-4
V: TRBV19
size: -
D: -
DNA: TGTGCCAGTAGTGCCCTCTTGGGCCTGGGAGGTGAAAAACTGTTTTTT
CDR3: CASSALLGLGGEKLFF

J: TRBJ1-5
V: TRBV27
size: -
D: -
DNA: TGTGCCAGCAGACACCCCCGGCCGGGTCAGCCCCAGCATTTT
CDR3: CASRHPRPGQPQHF

J: TRBJ1-4
V: TRBV28
size: -
D: -
DNA: TGTGCCAGCTCCCTAGGAGGAGCAACTAATGAAAAACTGTTTTTT
CDR3: CASSLGGATNEKLFF

J: TRBJ2-2
V: TRBV19
size: -
D: -
DNA: TGTGCCAGTAGTCCAGGACGGACTAACACCGGGGAGCTGTTTTTT
CDR3: CASSPGRTNTGELFF

J: TRBJ2-3
V: TRBV5-1
size: -
D: TRBD2
DNA: TGCGCCAGCAGCCCAGTAGCGGGGGTTGAGTATGACGATACGCAGTATTTT
CDR3: CASSPVAGVEYDDTQYF

J: TRBJ2-2
V: TRBV25-1
size: -
D: -
DNA: TGTGCCAGCAGTGAATGGGGAGAGCCCACCGGGGAGCTGTTTTTT
CDR3: CASSEWGEPTGELFF